This T cell receptor beta chain came from a study of CXCR3-negative and CXCR3-positive naive CD8 T cells. The overall study: Roughly 130 million TRB reads were obtained in total, which works out to about 1.5 +/- 0.3 million per library.

The sorting of each CD8+ T cell subset was done in triplicate, at more than 250,000 cells each. Those CD8+ T cells considered naive were CD45RO-CCR7+CD27+CD95-. In germline, CDR1 is SGHRS, CDR2 YFSETQ. The CDR3 consists of 14 residues. Study-level findings and limits: CXCR3-negative and CXCR3-positive naive cells shared comparable TRBV-TRBJ usage, but memory cells did not. TRB CDR3 hydrophobicity was greater in CXCR3-positive naive cells than in CXCR3-negative naive cells.

The method, 5' RACE with UMI labels, was used to prepare the TRB cDNA libraries. No DNA is given; TCRdb re-called the 5' RACE reads and lists each CDR3 protein once. Across about 120,000 distinct CDR3 sequences, the top ten clones capture roughly 0.59% of the sample. Comments on this clonotype: The antigen is unknown.

The sample consisted of naive CXCR3+ CD8+ T cells from blood. Subset of the sample: CD45RO-CCR7+CD27+CD95- naive CD8+ T cells expressing CXCR3 (TNR3+). V is TRBV5-1 and J is TRBJ1-1; the TCRdb call, TRBD1, lacks DNA for checking. The TCR was taken from a human donor in good health. Some clones in this sample may be carry-over from other donors' samples. The CDR3 loop reads CASSLSQGATEAFF.